The next 27 T cell receptor beta chains were all read from a single sample in a study of tumor and adjacent non-tumor tissue in lung cancer. This sample's RNA came from whole unsorted tissue. This non-tumor lung sample came from over 3 cm beyond the tumor edge. The library came from three nested PCR rounds adapted from ARM-PCR protocols. In TCRdb, the multiplex PCR reads were re-called with MiXCR into one record per CDR3 protein. The repertoire has about 48,000 distinct CDR3 sequences, roughly 60% of them found once; the top ten carry about 29%. The specimen was distant non-tumor lung tissue. These TCRs come from a woman in her sixties or seventies with non-small cell lung cancer.

This clonotype has ten or more counts. The rearrangement uses TRBV18 and TRBJ2-7, with a weak D call TRBD2 (5 bases). The CDR3 is made up of 15 amino acids. CDR1 KGHSH and CDR2 LQKENI come from the germline V gene. V was pared by 3 bases and J by 2 bases, with 14 bases between. The CDR3 here is CASSPQSGLTYEQYF. The CDR3 region has the DNA TGTGCCAGCTCACCCCAAAGCGGATTAACCTACGAGCAGTACTTC.

This clonotype was seen more than once but under ten times. The chain recombines TRBV19 with TRBJ2-4; possibly TRBD1 or TRBD2 for D (5 bases each). CDR1 LNHDA and CDR2 SQIVND come from the germline V gene (reference sequence). The CDR3 totals 16 residues. Between the trimmed V and J ends, which lost 3 bases and 5 bases, there was a span of 17 bases. DNA of the CDR3: TGTGCCAGTAGTATTTCGGGGCAGGGAAGTGAAAACATTCAGTACTTC. Translating it yields CASSISGQGSENIQYF.

Regarding this clonotype: Since a much larger clone is just one base distant, this may be a read error. V is TRBV28 and J is TRBJ2-7, with D maybe TRBD2 (5 bases). The CDR3 sequence is 14 residues long. CDR1 is MDHEN, CDR2 SYDVKM, per germline. CDR3 DNA: TGTGCCAGCAGTTCTAGGTGGGAGTCCTACGAGCAGTGCTTC. Protein product: CASSSRWESYEQCF.

This clonotype was seen at least ten times. The rearrangement joins TRBV11-2 to TRBJ2-1; a possible D gene is TRBD1 (6 bases). CDR1 is SGHAT, CDR2 FQNNGV, per germline. V was clipped by 3 bases and J by 8 bases, with 17 bases between them. The CDR3 contains 15 residues. The DNA of the CDR3 is TGTGCCAGCAGCTTGGGCCTGGACAGATACCATGAGCAGTTCTTC. Translated, it gives CASSLGLDRYHEQFF.

The table lists this clonotype with many counts. The chain employs TRBV6-1 and TRBJ1-5, with 8 bases identical to TRBD1. The germline V gene has CDR1 MNHNS and CDR2 SASEGT. The CDR3 is made up of 14 amino acids. V shed 7 bases and J 6 bases; nucleotides not matched to a gene: 8. CDR3 protein: CASNAGGRGQPQHF. CDR3 coding DNA: TGTGCCAGCAACGCAGGGGGCAGGGGTCAGCCCCAGCATTTT.

Comments on this clonotype: This may be a read error: a much more frequent sequence differs by one nucleotide. This rearrangement joins TRBV5-1 to TRBJ2-1, with D maybe TRBD2 (7 bases). The CDR3 covers 14 residues. Germline V gene lookup returns CDR1 SGHRS and CDR2 YFSETQ. Here the CDR3 reads CASSLAGHYNEEFF. CDR3 in DNA: TGCGCCAGCAGCTTAGCGGGACACTACAATGAGGAGTTCTTC.

This clonotype was counted between two and nine times. Given a much more abundant clone one base away, this may be a read error. The chain joins TRBV6-1 to TRBJ1-2; D unresolved. Germline loops: CDR1 MNHNS, CDR2 SASEGT. This CDR3 is 10 amino acids long. Trimming removed 8 bases at V and 5 bases at J, with 6 bases between. CDR3 nucleotide sequence: TGTGCCAGCCTTCAATATGGCTACACCTTC. This gives the protein CASLQYGYTF.

A word on this clonotype: Sequence at one end of the junction differs from germline and may be a read error. The V gene is TRBV15, the J gene TRBJ2-2; TRBD1 might be the D (6 bases). Germline V gene sequence: CDR1 LNHNV, CDR2 YYDKDF (reference sequence). The CDR3 has 16 amino acids. CDR3 sequence (DNA): TGTGCCACCAGCACCTACTGGGGGCACGACACCGGGGAACTGTTTTTT. Its protein product is CATSTYWGHDTGELFF. Full variable domain (rest looked up from reference TRBV15 and TRBJ2-2): DAMVIQNPRYQVTQFGKPVTLSCSQTLNHNVMYWYQQKSSQAPKLLFHYYDKDFNNEADTPDNFQSRRPNTSFCFLDIRSPGLGDTAMYLCATSTYWGHDTGELFFGEGSRLTVL.

This chain connects TRBV5-1 to TRBJ2-3; D call uncertain. This CDR3 contains 13 residues. V lost 6 bases and J lost 3, with 11 bases in between. The germline gives CDR1 SGHRS, CDR2 YFSETQ. This chain's CDR3 is CASKSTGTDTQYF. In nucleotides, the CDR3 is TGCGCCAGCAAATCCACCGGAACAGATACGCAGTATTTT.

This clonotype was found a few times. The genes are TRBV20-1 and TRBJ1-1, with 7 bases fitting TRBD1. Germline V gives CDR1 DFQATT, CDR2 SNEGSKA (reference sequence). CDR3 length: 14 amino acids. Unmatched junction bases numbered 3, after V lost 1 base and J lost 1 base. CDR3 DNA: TGCAGTGCTAGAGGGGACAGAACGAACACTGAAGCTTTCTTT. This sequence encodes CSARGDRTNTEAFF.

Worth noting for this clonotype: One end of the junction varies from germline; a read error may be responsible. The chain employs TRBV20-1 and TRBJ2-1; 7 bases match TRBD2. There are 18 residues in the CDR3. CDR1 is DFQATT and CDR2 is SNEGSKA in the germline V gene (reference sequence). The CDR3 sequence is CSTRPRWGSGRADNEQFF. The CDR3 DNA is TGCAGTACTAGACCCCGCTGGGGTAGTGGGAGGGCAGACAATGAGCAGTTCTTC.

This chain joins TRBV5-1 and TRBJ1-1, with D possibly TRBD1 on 5 matching bases. V gave up 4 bases and J gave up 4 bases, with 23 bases separating them. Germline V gives CDR1 SGHRS, CDR2 YFSETQ. The length of the CDR3 is 17 residues. The CDR3: CASSPREPRGQGTEAFF. DNA for the CDR3: TGCGCCAGCAGCCCCCGGGAGCCAAGGGGCCAGGGCACTGAAGCTTTCTTT.

As regards this clonotype: Relative to the germline gene, one junction end is altered; a read error may explain this. The chain recombines TRBV29-1 with TRBJ2-1; D ambiguous. CDR3 length: 14 amino acids. Germline CDR1 reads SQVTM; CDR2 reads ANQGSEA. CDR3 DNA: TGCAACCTTGTCGATAGCATGTCCTACAAAGAGCAGTTCTTC. Translated, it gives CNLVDSMSYKEQFF.

Note on this clonotype: The junction and the germline gene differ at one end; a read error may be behind it. DNA for the CDR3: TGTGCTAGCACTCCCAGTGTCACAGATATGCAGTATTTT. This translates into CASTPSVTDMQYF. The chain is built from TRBV12-3 or TRBV12-4 and TRBJ2-3; no clear D. The CDR3 consists of 13 residues.

This clonotype has only a few counts. A much larger clonotype is one base distant, so this may be a read error. J is TRBJ2-7 and V is TRBV12-3 or TRBV12-4; 9 nucleotides agree with TRBD1. The CDR3 loop spans 14 amino acids. CDR3 sequence: CVSSPTGGASEQYF. The CDR3 bases are TGTGTCAGCAGCCCGACAGGGGGTGCCTCCGAGCAGTACTTC.

Remarks on this clonotype: The junction and the germline gene differ at one end; a read error may be behind it. The chain is built from TRBV7-3 and TRBJ2-7; D is possibly TRBD1 or TRBD2 (5 bases each). CDR3 length: 16 amino acids. Germline V lookup: CDR1 SGHTA, CDR2 FQGTGA. CDR3 in DNA: TGTGCCAGCACCTTACGCGAACCGGGGCGTGGGGCCGAGCAGTACTTC. It translates to CASTLREPGRGAEQYF.

Notes on this clonotype: Relative to the germline gene, one junction end is altered; a read error may explain this. V and J are TRBV11-1 and TRBJ2-1, with D perhaps assigned TRBD1 or TRBD2 (5 bases each). Germline V CDR1 and CDR2: SGHAT, FQDESV (reference sequence). The CDR3 runs 13 residues. CDR3 coding DNA: TGTGCCAGCACTCCGGGACCCGTAGGTGAGCAGTTCTTT. Translating it yields CASTPGPVGEQFF. Combining the CDR3 with reference TRBV11-1 and TRBJ2-1 gives the whole variable domain EAEVAQSPRYKITEKSQAVAFWCDPISGHATLYWYRQILGQGPELLVQFQDESVVDDSQLPKDRFSAERLKGVDSTLKIQPAELGDSAMYLCASTPGPVGEQFFGPGTRLTVL.

To note about this clonotype: One end of the junction varies from germline; a read error may be responsible. This sequence joins TRBV4-2 and TRBJ2-1; TRBD2 might be the D (5 bases). Looked up from germline, CDR1 is LGHNA and CDR2 is YNFKEQ. The CDR3 covers 18 residues. The CDR3 loop is CASRQGSPGGPSFNEQFF. DNA of the CDR3: TGTGCCAGCAGACAAGGATCCCCTGGAGGCCCCTCCTTCAATGAGCAGTTCTTC.

As to this clonotype: The junction departs from germline at one end; a sequencing error may be responsible. V usage is TRBV29-1 and J usage is TRBJ2-3, with 8 bases aligning to TRBD1. CDR1 and CDR2 (germline): SQVTM, ANQGSEA. The CDR3 loop spans 13 amino acids. The CDR3 is CIVFGQGTDTQYF. The DNA for the CDR3 is TGCATCGTTTTCGGACAGGGTACAGATACGCAGTATTTT.

Worth noting for this clonotype: This could be a read error, since a much larger clone is one nucleotide away. The chain recombines TRBV5-1 with TRBJ1-2; 7 bases agree with TRBD1. The V and J ends lost 5 bases and 5 bases, in that order; junction bases with no gene match: 9. Germline V gives CDR1 SGHRS, CDR2 YFSETQ. The CDR3 is made up of 14 amino acids. The CDR3 loop reads CASRFDRDQYGYTF. The CDR3 DNA is TGCGCCAGCAGGTTCGACAGGGACCAATATGGCTACACCTTC.

Points on this clonotype: A junction end diverges from the germline sequence, so it may reflect a read error. The chain has TRBV6-5 and TRBJ2-3; possibly TRBD1 for D (5 bases). Germline V gene sequence: CDR1 MNHEY, CDR2 SVGAGI. The CDR3 is 14 amino acids. The CDR3 sequence is CASSYDSSTGTQYF. The DNA of the CDR3 is TGTGCCAGCAGTTATGACAGTTCCACAGGTACGCAGTATTTT.

The genes are TRBV14 and TRBJ2-7; no clear D. This CDR3 contains 12 residues. Germline V CDR1 and CDR2: SGHDN, FVKESK. Trimming took off 11 bases at V and 3 bases at J, with 14 bases between the two ends. This CDR3 reads CAVSQDHYEQYF. The CDR3 region has the DNA TGTGCCGTCAGCCAAGATCACTACGAGCAGTACTTC. Combining the CDR3 with reference TRBV14 and TRBJ2-7 gives the whole variable domain EAGVTQFPSHSVIEKGQTVTLRCDPISGHDNLYWYRRVMGKEIKFLLHFVKESKQDESGMPNNRFLAERTGGTYSTLKVQPAELEDSGVYFCAVSQDHYEQYFGPGTRLTVT.

In this sample, this clonotype turned up once. An end of the junction does not agree with germline; a read error may underlie this. The rearrangement links TRBV4-1 to TRBJ2-1; 9 bases map to TRBD2. The CDR3 has 17 amino acids. CDR1 is MGHRA and CDR2 is YSYEKL in the germline V gene. The CDR3 DNA reads TGCGCCAGCGGCCAAAAGTGGGGGACTAGCCTCCTTGGTGACCAGTTCTTC. Protein product: CASGQKWGTSLLGDQFF.

Note on this clonotype: A single base separates this from a much larger clone, so it may be a read error. J is TRBJ1-1 and V is TRBV11-2; 8 bases fit TRBD1. The germline gives CDR1 SGHAT, CDR2 FQNNGV. The CDR3 length is 14 residues. The CDR3 region is CASGLTGGNTEAFF. In DNA, the CDR3 is TGTGCCAGCGGCTTAACAGGGGGGAACACTGAAGCTTTCTTT.

On this clonotype: A much larger clone differs by one base, so this may be a read error. The chain employs TRBV7-9 and TRBJ1-6; tentative D call: TRBD1 (5 bases). This CDR3 spans 14 amino acids. The V gene's germline CDR1 is SEHNR and CDR2 FQNEAQ (reference sequence). In nucleotides, the CDR3 is TGTGCCAACAGCCTGGGACGGTATAATTCACCCCTCCACTTT. Translated, it gives CANSLGRYNSPLHF.

This clonotype was counted many times. This chain links TRBV20-1 with TRBJ2-3, with 11 bases that match TRBD2. The CDR3 is 19 residues long. The ends lost 3 bases at V and 0 bases at J; junction bases unmatched: 14. Germline V gene lookup returns CDR1 DFQATT and CDR2 SNEGSKA (reference sequence). The CDR3 coding sequence is TGCAGTGCTAGGCCTACGACTTCGAGACTAGCGGGAAGCACAGATACGCAGTATTTT. Its translation is CSARPTTSRLAGSTDTQYF.

Regarding this clonotype: A much larger clone differs by one base, so this may be a read error. V is TRBV20-1 and J is TRBJ2-7, with D perhaps TRBD1 (6 bases). This CDR3 is 15 amino acids long. Germline CDR1 is DFQATT and CDR2 is SNEGSKA (reference sequence). The CDR3 DNA follows: TGCAGTGCTAGACCCCTGGGACCAGGGGAACGCGAGCAGCACTTC. Translation: CSARPLGPGEREQHF.